The clone carrying this T cell receptor beta chain was observed a few times. Its specificity is not known. This sample is part of a study of T-cell reconstitution after alpha-beta-depleted transplantation in children. Regarding the study as a whole: Most T-cell counts and diversity one year after the transplant came from T cells that were newly produced. From surviving recipient T cells and thymic progenitors came the high day-60 TCRbeta diversity observed in some patients. As was reported, about two months after transplant, alpha-beta T cells came from several hundred expanded graft clones.

The authors prepared the TCRbeta library with unique molecular identifiers. TCRdb ran MiXCR on the PCR reads and lists one entry per CDR3 protein. Altogether approximately 350,000 distinct CDR3 sequences are present, around 15% being singletons, with the ten largest covering around 43%. The J segment lost 6 bases and the V segment lost 2 bases, leaving 13 bases of the junction unmatched. The CDR3 totals 19 residues. Germline lookup yields CDR1 MNHEY and CDR2 SMNVEV (reference sequence). This clonotype originated in a male patient aged 2 to 10 who had a stem cell transplant for acute lymphoblastic leukemia, so the T cells may come from the graft donor. The sample here was PBMCs, mostly from graft donor cells, taken 360 days after TCRalphabeta/CD19-depleted stem cell transplant. The chain recombines TRBV27 with TRBJ2-1, with 13 bases that match TRBD2. The CDR3 nucleotides are TGTGCCAGCAGTTTAACCGGGACTAGCGGGACGGGTTGGGGCAATGAGCAGTTCTTC. Protein product: CASSLTGTSGTGWGNEQFF.